This TCR beta chain was profiled in a study of blood T cell repertoires in COVID-19. Trimming at V came to 1 base and at J to 1 base, leaving 7 bases not matched to a gene. CDR3 size: 16 residues. Germline CDR1 SGHTA, CDR2 FQGNSA. Assay used: immunoSEQ multiplex PCR; TCRdb lists only in-frame clones, some missing. This sample carries about 340,000 clones, about 90% of them seen once, and the ten largest clones take over 6%. This clonotype was sampled from a woman between 45 and 60 years old with COVID-19, enrolled during active disease. The sequencing sample was made of peripheral blood. V and J are TRBV7-2 and TRBJ2-7, with 7 bases lining up with TRBD2. CDR3 in amino acids: CASSLGFWGGSYEQYF. CDR3 nucleotides: TGTGCCAGCAGCTTAGGTTTTTGGGGAGGGTCCTACGAGCAGTACTTC.